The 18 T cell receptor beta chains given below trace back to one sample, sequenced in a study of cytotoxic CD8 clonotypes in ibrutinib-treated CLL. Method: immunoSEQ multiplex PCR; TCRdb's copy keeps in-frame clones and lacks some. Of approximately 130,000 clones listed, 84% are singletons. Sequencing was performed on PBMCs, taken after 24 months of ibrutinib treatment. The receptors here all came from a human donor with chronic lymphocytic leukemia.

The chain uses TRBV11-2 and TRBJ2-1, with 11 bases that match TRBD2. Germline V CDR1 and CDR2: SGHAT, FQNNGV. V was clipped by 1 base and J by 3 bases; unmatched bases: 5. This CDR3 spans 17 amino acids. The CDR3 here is CASSLVGLAGGYNEQFF. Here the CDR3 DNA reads TGTGCCAGCAGCTTAGTGGGTCTAGCGGGGGGCTACAATGAGCAGTTCTTC. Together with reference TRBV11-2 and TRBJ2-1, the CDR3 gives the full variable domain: EAGVAQSPRYKIIEKRQSVAFWCNPISGHATLYWYQQILGQGPKLLIQFQNNGVVDDSQLPKDRFSAERLKGVDSTLKIQPAKLEDSAVYLCASSLVGLAGGYNEQFFGPGTRLTVL.

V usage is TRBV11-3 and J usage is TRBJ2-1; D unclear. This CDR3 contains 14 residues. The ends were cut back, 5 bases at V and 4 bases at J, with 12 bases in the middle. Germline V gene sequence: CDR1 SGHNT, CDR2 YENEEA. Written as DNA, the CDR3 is TGTGCCAGCAGCCGGAACATAGGTTACAATGAGCAGTTCTTC. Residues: CASSRNIGYNEQFF. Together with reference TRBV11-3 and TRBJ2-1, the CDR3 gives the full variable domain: EAGVVQSPRYKIIEKKQPVAFWCNPISGHNTLYWYLQNLGQGPELLIRYENEEAVDDSQLPKDRFSAERLKGVDSTLKIQPAELGDSAVYLCASSRNIGYNEQFFGPGTRLTVL.

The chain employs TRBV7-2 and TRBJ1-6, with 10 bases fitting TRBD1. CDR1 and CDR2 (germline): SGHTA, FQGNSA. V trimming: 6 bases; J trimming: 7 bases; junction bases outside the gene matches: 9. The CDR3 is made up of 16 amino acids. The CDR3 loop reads CASRVIGTGANSPLHF. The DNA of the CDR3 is TGTGCCAGCAGGGTAATAGGGACAGGGGCAAATTCACCCCTCCACTTT.

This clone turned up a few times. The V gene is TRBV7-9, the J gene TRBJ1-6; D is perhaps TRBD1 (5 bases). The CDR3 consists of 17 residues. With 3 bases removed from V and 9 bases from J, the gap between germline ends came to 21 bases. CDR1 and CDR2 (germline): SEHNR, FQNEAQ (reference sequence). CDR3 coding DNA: TGTGCCAGCAGCTTGGACAACCCTCTGGGCGGGGGTTCACCCCTCCACTTT. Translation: CASSLDNPLGGGSPLHF.

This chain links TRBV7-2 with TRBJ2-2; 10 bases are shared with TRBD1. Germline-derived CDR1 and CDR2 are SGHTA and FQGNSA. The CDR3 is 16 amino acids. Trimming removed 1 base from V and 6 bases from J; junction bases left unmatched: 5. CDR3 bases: TGTGCCAGCAGCTTAGTGGGACAGGGGAGGGCCGGGGAGCTGTTTTTT. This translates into CASSLVGQGRAGELFF.

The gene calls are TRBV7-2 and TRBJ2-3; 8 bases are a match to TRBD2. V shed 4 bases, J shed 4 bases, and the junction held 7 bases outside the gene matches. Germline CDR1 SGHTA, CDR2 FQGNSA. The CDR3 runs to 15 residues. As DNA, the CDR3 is TGTGCCAGCAGCTCGATGACTAGCGATGCAGATACGCAGTATTTT. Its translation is CASSSMTSDADTQYF.

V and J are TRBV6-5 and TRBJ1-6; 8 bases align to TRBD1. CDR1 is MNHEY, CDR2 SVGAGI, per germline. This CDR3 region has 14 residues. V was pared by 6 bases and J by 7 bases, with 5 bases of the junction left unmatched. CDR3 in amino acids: CASRGTGLNSPLHF. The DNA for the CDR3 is TGTGCCAGCAGAGGGACAGGCCTCAATTCACCCCTCCACTTT.

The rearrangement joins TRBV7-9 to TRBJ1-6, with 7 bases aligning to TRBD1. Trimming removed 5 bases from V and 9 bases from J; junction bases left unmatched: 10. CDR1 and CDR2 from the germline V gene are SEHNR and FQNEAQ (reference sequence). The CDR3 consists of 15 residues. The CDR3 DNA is TGTGCCAGCAGCCCCTCAGGGCAGGGGGTTTCACCCCTCCACTTT. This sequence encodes CASSPSGQGVSPLHF.

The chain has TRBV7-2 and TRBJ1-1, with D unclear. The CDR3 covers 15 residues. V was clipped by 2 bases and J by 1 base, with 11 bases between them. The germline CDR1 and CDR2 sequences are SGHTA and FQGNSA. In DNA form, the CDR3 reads TGTGCCAGCAGCTTATATTTACAGAGGAACACTGAAGCTTTCTTT. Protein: CASSLYLQRNTEAFF.

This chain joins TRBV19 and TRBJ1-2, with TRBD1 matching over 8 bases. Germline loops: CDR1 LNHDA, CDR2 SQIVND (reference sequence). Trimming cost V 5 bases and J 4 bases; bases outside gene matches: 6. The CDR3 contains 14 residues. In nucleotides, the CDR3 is TGTGCCAGTAGTGTAACCGGGACAGGCTATGGCTACACCTTC. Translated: CASSVTGTGYGYTF.

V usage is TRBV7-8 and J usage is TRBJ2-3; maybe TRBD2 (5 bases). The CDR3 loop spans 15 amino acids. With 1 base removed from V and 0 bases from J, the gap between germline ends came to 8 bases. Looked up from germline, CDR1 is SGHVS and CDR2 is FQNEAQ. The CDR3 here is CASSLEPGSTDTQYF. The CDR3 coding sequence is TGTGCCAGCAGCTTAGAACCGGGGAGCACAGATACGCAGTATTTT.

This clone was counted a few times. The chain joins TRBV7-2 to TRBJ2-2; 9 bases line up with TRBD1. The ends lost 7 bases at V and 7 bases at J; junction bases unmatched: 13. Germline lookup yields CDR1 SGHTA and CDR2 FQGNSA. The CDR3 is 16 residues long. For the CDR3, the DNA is TGTGCCAGCACCGTGAACAGGGGGCAGAACGGCGGGGAGCTGTTTTTT. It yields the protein CASTVNRGQNGGELFF.

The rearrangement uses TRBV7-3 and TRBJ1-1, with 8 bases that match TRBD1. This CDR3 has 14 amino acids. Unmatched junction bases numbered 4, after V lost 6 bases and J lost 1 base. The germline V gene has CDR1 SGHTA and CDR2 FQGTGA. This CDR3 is CASSLDRANTEAFF. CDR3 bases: TGTGCCAGCAGTTTGGACAGGGCGAACACTGAAGCTTTCTTT.

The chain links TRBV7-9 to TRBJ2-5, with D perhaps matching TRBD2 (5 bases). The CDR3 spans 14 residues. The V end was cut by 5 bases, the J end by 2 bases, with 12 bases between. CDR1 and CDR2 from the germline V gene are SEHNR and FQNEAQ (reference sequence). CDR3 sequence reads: CASSRGSLQETQYF. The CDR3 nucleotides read TGTGCCAGCAGCCGCGGGTCGCTACAAGAGACCCAGTACTTC.

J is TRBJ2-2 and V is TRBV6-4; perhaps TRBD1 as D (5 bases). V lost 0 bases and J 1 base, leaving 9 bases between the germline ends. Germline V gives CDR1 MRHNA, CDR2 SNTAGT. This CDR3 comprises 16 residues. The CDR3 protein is CASSDSLQGNTGELFF. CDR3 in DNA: TGTGCCAGCAGTGACTCACTTCAGGGGAACACCGGGGAGCTGTTTTTT.

CDR3 in amino acids: CASGSGGAGNTIYF. CDR3 bases: TGTGCTAGTGGTTCAGGGGGAGCAGGAAACACCATATATTTT. The chain is built from TRBV12-5 and TRBJ1-3; 7 positions match TRBD1. This CDR3 region has 14 residues. Trimming took 4 bases from V and 4 from J; bases not matched to a gene: 4. Germline CDR1 and CDR2: LGHNT and FRNRAP.

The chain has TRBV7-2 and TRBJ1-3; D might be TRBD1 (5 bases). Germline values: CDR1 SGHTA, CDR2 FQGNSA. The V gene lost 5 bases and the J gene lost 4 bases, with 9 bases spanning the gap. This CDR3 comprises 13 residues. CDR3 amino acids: CASSGRQGNTIYF. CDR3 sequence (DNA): TGTGCCAGCAGCGGACGACAGGGAAACACCATATATTTT.

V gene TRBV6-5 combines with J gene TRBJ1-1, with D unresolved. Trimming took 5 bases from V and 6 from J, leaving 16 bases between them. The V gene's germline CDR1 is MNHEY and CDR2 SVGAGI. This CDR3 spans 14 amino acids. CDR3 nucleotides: TGTGCCAGCAGTATAAACGACCCCACCGCTGAAGCTTTCTTT. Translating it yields CASSINDPTAEAFF.